The 14 T cell receptor beta chains below come from one sample, sequenced in a study of glioma-infiltrating T cells. TCR alpha and beta CDR3 regions were amplified from RNA using iRepertoire nested multiplex PCR. TCRdb re-derived calls from the multiplex PCR reads in MiXCR, one entry per CDR3 protein. The data contain 400,000 or so distinct CDR3 sequences, approximately 42% of them singletons. Sequenced material: glioma tissue, nonneoplastic brain tissue, or PBMCs (not recorded which). The origin of the receptors is a human donor with low-grade glioma or glioblastoma, undergoing nonglioma brain surgery, or in good health (not recorded which).

This clonotype was counted ten times or more. The CDR3 here is CASSFGRAYEQYF. In DNA form, the CDR3 reads TGTGCCAGCAGTTTCGGACGGGCCTACGAGCAGTACTTC. V and J are TRBV27 and TRBJ2-7; D gene unclear. CDR3 length: 13 amino acids. Trimming removed 3 bases at V and 2 bases at J, with 8 bases between. The germline V gene has CDR1 MNHEY and CDR2 SMNVEV (reference sequence).

The sample holds one count of this clonotype. A much larger clone differs from this one at a single base, so this may be a read error. The rearrangement joins TRBV27 to TRBJ2-3; D gene ambiguous. This CDR3 has 13 amino acids. Per germline, CDR1 MNHEY and CDR2 SMNVEV (reference sequence). The CDR3 loop is CASNLWTTDTQYF. In DNA, the CDR3 is TGTGCCAGCAATTTATGGACCACAGATACGCAGTATTTT.

As for this clonotype: The junction departs from germline at one end; a sequencing error may be responsible. J is TRBJ2-1 and V is TRBV6-2 or TRBV6-3; 8 bases align to TRBD1. The germline gives CDR1 MNHEY, CDR2 SVGEGT. The CDR3 contains 15 residues. This chain's CDR3 is CASYQTGEVENEPFF. CDR3 nucleotides: TGTGCCAGCTATCAGACAGGGGAGGTGGAGAATGAGCCGTTCTTT.

In its sample, this clonotype was seen a few times. V is TRBV10-3 and J is TRBJ1-2; D unresolved. The V and J ends lost 5 bases and 8 bases respectively, with 12 bases between them. CDR1 is ENHRY, CDR2 SYGVKD, per germline. The length of the CDR3 is 12 residues. This CDR3 is CAISFPGPGYTF. CDR3 in DNA: TGTGCCATCAGTTTCCCTGGCCCCGGCTACACCTTC.

This clonotype was observed a handful of times. V and J are TRBV7-9 and TRBJ2-1; D unresolved. Looked up from germline, CDR1 is SEHNR and CDR2 is FQNEAQ (reference sequence). The CDR3 totals 12 residues. Deletions cut 5 bases from V and 8 bases from J, with 10 bases between. CDR3: CASSPGTYEQFF. The CDR3 DNA reads TGTGCCAGCAGCCCCGGAACCTATGAGCAGTTCTTC.

The genes are TRBV5-4 and TRBJ2-1; 11 nucleotides line up with TRBD2. The CDR3 length is 15 residues. Germline trimming cut 4 bases from V and 3 bases from J; bases unmatched to any gene: 3. In germline, CDR1 is SGHNT, CDR2 YYREEE (reference sequence). The chain's CDR3 is CASSTGLAVYNEQFF. CDR3 bases: TGTGCCAGCAGCACGGGACTAGCGGTCTACAATGAGCAGTTCTTC.

As regards this clonotype: Given a much more abundant clone one base away, this may be a read error. The genes are TRBV7-2 and TRBJ2-3, with D perhaps TRBD2 (6 bases). The V gene's germline CDR1 is SGHTA and CDR2 FQGNSA. The CDR3 totals 15 residues. CDR3 residues: CARSLLAAVTDTQYF. In DNA, the CDR3 is TGTGCCAGAAGCTTATTAGCGGCAGTCACAGATACGCAGTATTTT.

This clonotype has at least ten counts. The rearrangement links TRBV27 to TRBJ1-5; D call uncertain. V was trimmed by 5 bases and J by 0 bases, leaving 8 bases between them. Germline V lookup: CDR1 MNHEY, CDR2 SMNVEV (reference sequence). This CDR3 is 14 amino acids long. The CDR3 sequence is CASSLVYSNQPQHF. The CDR3, as DNA: TGTGCCAGCAGTCTGGTCTATAGCAATCAGCCCCAGCATTTT.

J is TRBJ2-3 and V is TRBV7-2; D not certain. Germline CDR1 and CDR2: SGHTA and FQGNSA. V lost 5 bases and J 0 bases, leaving 21 bases between the germline ends. This CDR3 comprises 18 residues. The CDR3 bases are TGTGCCAGCAGCCAAGCCTCCTTGTACCAAGGGAGCACAGATACGCAGTATTTT. The encoded protein is CASSQASLYQGSTDTQYF.

J is TRBJ1-3 and V is TRBV6-2 or TRBV6-3, with 7 bases lining up with TRBD1. Trimming at V came to 2 bases and at J to 4 bases, leaving 14 bases not matched to a gene. This CDR3 spans 18 amino acids. In germline, CDR1 is MNHEY, CDR2 SVGEGT. The CDR3 here is CASSYLSLRQGEGNTIYF. CDR3 DNA sequence: TGTGCCAGCAGTTACCTCTCCTTGAGACAGGGCGAGGGAAACACCATATATTTT.

The rearrangement links TRBV4-3 to TRBJ2-2; the D gene is possibly TRBD1 (6 bases). The CDR3 is 17 residues long. Germline V gene data show CDR1 as LGHNA and CDR2 as YSLEER. The V and J ends lost 2 bases and 0 bases respectively, with 13 bases between them. CDR3 DNA: TGCGCCAGCAGCCAAAGTCACAGGGTCCCGAACACCGGGGAGCTGTTTTTT. The encoded protein is CASSQSHRVPNTGELFF.

The chain combines TRBV20-1 with TRBJ2-7; D remains unclear. V lost 2 bases to trimming and J lost 6 bases, with 26 bases between them. Germline CDR1 DFQATT, CDR2 SNEGSKA (reference sequence). CDR3 size: 17 residues. Here the CDR3 DNA reads TGCAGTGCTAGAACTTTAGGTTGGTACAAACAGTGGCTCGAGCAGTACTTC. Its translation: CSARTLGWYKQWLEQYF.

This chain links TRBV6-1 with TRBJ2-5; D may match TRBD1 or TRBD2 (6 bases each). The CDR3 runs to 14 residues. V lost 7 bases and J lost 0, with 12 bases in between. Germline values: CDR1 MNHNS, CDR2 SASEGT. The CDR3 DNA follows: TGTGCCAGCATTATGAGGGGGGACCAAGAGACCCAGTACTTC. Translating gives CASIMRGDQETQYF.

The chain carries TRBV6-4 and TRBJ1-1, with unresolved D. CDR1 and CDR2 (germline): MRHNA, SNTAGT. The CDR3 has 13 amino acids. V was cut by 2 bases and J by 6 bases, with 10 bases left in between. CDR3 bases: TGTGCCAGCAGTGACGTTCTTGGGGCTGAAGCTTTCTTT. It encodes CASSDVLGAEAFF.